Below are 27 T cell receptor beta chains sequenced from a single sample in a study of technical replicates of blood from a few donors. Repertoires were generated with immunoSEQ multiplex PCR, while TCRdb's copy carries only in-frame clones and drops some. The profile covers approximately 73,000 clones, with roughly 94% appearing a single time and roughly 0.26% taken by the ten largest. The specimen sequenced was T cells isolated from PBMCs. These receptors all come from a human donor in good health.

This chain joins TRBV7-9 and TRBJ2-3; D unresolved. Germline lookup yields CDR1 SEHNR and CDR2 FQNEAQ (reference sequence). V shed 6 bases and J shed 5 bases, with 9 bases lying between them. The CDR3 spans 12 residues. The CDR3, as DNA: TGTGCCAGCAGTTTGAACAGAGATACGCAGTATTTT. Its translation: CASSLNRDTQYF.

The chain recombines TRBV4-2 with TRBJ1-2, with 9 bases lining up with TRBD1. This CDR3 has 13 amino acids. Germline lookup yields CDR1 LGHNA and CDR2 YNFKEQ. V was pared by 2 bases and J by 8 bases, with 3 bases of the junction left unmatched. This CDR3 is CASSQWDRDGYTF. CDR3 DNA sequence: TGTGCCAGCAGCCAATGGGACAGGGACGGCTACACCTTC.

V usage is TRBV2 and J usage is TRBJ1-1, with D maybe TRBD1 (5 bases). Germline loops: CDR1 SNHLY, CDR2 FYNNEI. Trimming removed 3 bases from V and 4 bases from J, with 12 bases in between. The CDR3 runs to 14 residues. The CDR3 DNA is TGTGCCAGCAGTGATCAGCCGGGGGTCACTGAAGCTTTCTTT. This translates into CASSDQPGVTEAFF.

The chain uses TRBV10-2 and TRBJ2-7; 8 bases agree with TRBD2. The CDR3 is made up of 16 amino acids. Trimming cost V 2 bases and J 6 bases; bases outside gene matches: 12. Germline V gene sequence: CDR1 WSHSY, CDR2 SAAADI. The CDR3 sequence is CASSEDVWPGTSEQYF. The CDR3, as DNA: TGCGCCAGCAGTGAGGATGTGTGGCCCGGGACTAGCGAGCAGTACTTC.

This sequence joins TRBV2 and TRBJ1-2, with a weak D call TRBD1 (5 bases). The length of the CDR3 is 14 residues. The germline CDR1 and CDR2 sequences are SNHLY and FYNNEI. V shed 8 bases and J shed 5 bases, with 18 bases lying between them. CDR3 in DNA: TGTGCCAGCCTCGGACAAGGTGCCGCTTATGGCTACACCTTC. It codes for CASLGQGAAYGYTF.

The rearrangement links TRBV27 to TRBJ2-7, with 9 bases matching TRBD1. V dropped 1 base and J dropped 1; count of bases not matched to a gene: 2. CDR1 is MNHEY, CDR2 SMNVEV, per germline (reference sequence). CDR3 length: 15 amino acids. CDR3 nucleotide sequence: TGTGCCAGCAGTTTATTGGGACAGGGATCCTACGAGCAGTACTTC. This codes for CASSLLGQGSYEQYF.

This chain links TRBV4-2 with TRBJ2-7, with 10 positions matching TRBD1. Germline V gene lookup returns CDR1 LGHNA and CDR2 YNFKEQ. The CDR3 is made up of 15 amino acids. J gave up 4 bases and V 2 bases, and 5 bases lay outside the gene matches. The CDR3 sequence: CASSQFRGQGYEQYF. The DNA of the CDR3 is TGTGCCAGCAGCCAATTTAGGGGACAGGGGTACGAGCAGTACTTC.

The chain carries TRBV5-1 and TRBJ2-7; TRBD1 aligns across 9 bases. CDR1 is SGHRS, CDR2 YFSETQ, per germline. CDR3 length: 15 amino acids. V lost 4 bases, J lost 2 bases, and 7 bases stayed unmatched. The chain's CDR3 is CASSDTGGATYEQYF. CDR3 sequence (DNA): TGCGCCAGCAGCGATACAGGGGGCGCAACCTACGAGCAGTACTTC.

J is TRBJ2-2 and V is TRBV13, with D tentatively TRBD1 (6 bases). Germline CDR1 and CDR2: PRHDT and FYEKMQ (reference sequence). Trimming shortened V by 3 bases and J by 7 bases, and 9 bases separated the two germline ends. The CDR3 spans 13 residues. The CDR3 DNA follows: TGTGCCAGCAGCTTTACAGGGCTCGGGGAGCTGTTTTTT. Protein product: CASSFTGLGELFF.

CDR3 in DNA: TGTGCCAGCAGCCACAATGGACAGGATAATTCACCCCTCCACTTT. Translated, it gives CASSHNGQDNSPLHF. The genes are TRBV6-5 and TRBJ1-6; the match to TRBD1 covers 7 bases. V was clipped by 6 bases and J by 5 bases; unmatched bases: 7. Per the germline V gene, CDR1 is MNHEY and CDR2 is SVGAGI. This CDR3 is 15 amino acids long.

A single count supports this clone. The rearrangement links TRBV29-1 to TRBJ2-3; the match to TRBD2 covers 7 bases. Losses at the gene ends were 2 bases for V and 5 bases for J; bases not matched to a gene: 10. CDR1 is SQVTM and CDR2 is ANQGSEA in the germline V gene. There are 15 residues in the CDR3. The CDR3 nucleotides are TGCAGCGTTGAACGTACTAGCGCCAGAGGAGATACGCAGTATTTT. Translation gives CSVERTSARGDTQYF.

The rearrangement uses TRBV30 and TRBJ1-4, with 7 bases fitting TRBD1. The CDR3 consists of 15 residues. CDR1 and CDR2 from the germline V gene are GTSNPN and SVGIG (reference sequence). With 3 bases clipped from V and 5 bases from J, the junction kept 9 bases outside the gene matches. This CDR3 is CAWRGRDRRNEKLFF. As DNA, the CDR3 is TGTGCCTGGAGAGGGCGGGACAGAAGGAATGAAAAACTGTTTTTT.

This sequence joins TRBV5-1 and TRBJ1-2, with TRBD1 identical over 8 bases. The CDR3 has 17 residues. Trimming took 4 bases from V and 4 from J; bases not matched to a gene: 15. Germline assignment: CDR1 SGHRS and CDR2 YFSETQ. This CDR3 reads CASSQGQGRPGGYGYTF. The CDR3 region has the DNA TGCGCCAGCAGCCAAGGACAGGGAAGGCCCGGCGGCTATGGCTACACCTTC. Full variable domain (remainder filled in from reference TRBV5-1 and TRBJ1-2): KAGVTQTPRYLIKTRGQQVTLSCSPISGHRSVSWYQQTPGQGLQFLFEYFSETQRNKGNFPGRFSGRQFSNSRSEMNVSTLELGDSALYLCASSQGQGRPGGYGYTFGSGTRLTVV.

The V and J genes are TRBV9 and TRBJ1-2; D perhaps matches TRBD1 (6 bases). Germline CDR1 reads SGDLS; CDR2 reads YYNGEE. The CDR3 sequence is 15 residues long. The V and J ends lost 4 bases and 8 bases respectively, with 21 bases between them. In nucleotides, the CDR3 is TGTGCCAGCAGCTCTCGACCGAATACAGGGAGCGGCTACACCTTC. Encoded protein: CASSSRPNTGSGYTF.

The chain couples TRBV7-9 to TRBJ1-1; possibly TRBD1 for D (6 bases). V was pared by 3 bases and J by 7 bases, with 15 bases between. CDR1 is SEHNR, CDR2 FQNEAQ, per germline (reference sequence). This CDR3 is built from 14 residues. This chain's CDR3 is CASSFRSGVSEAFF. CDR3 DNA: TGTGCCAGCAGCTTTCGTTCAGGGGTGAGTGAAGCTTTCTTT.

The V gene is TRBV4-1, the J gene TRBJ1-2; tentative D call: TRBD1 (6 bases). This CDR3 comprises 14 residues. Trimming removed 1 base from V and 4 bases from J, with 10 bases in between. Germline loops: CDR1 MGHRA, CDR2 YSYEKL. The CDR3 loop is CASSQAGVPYGYTF. In DNA, the CDR3 is TGCGCCAGCAGCCAAGCAGGGGTCCCCTATGGCTACACCTTC.

This clone was counted once. The CDR3 region is CASSPWTGGYEQYF. CDR3 DNA: TGTGCCAGTAGTCCGTGGACAGGGGGCTACGAGCAGTACTTC. The chain recombines TRBV19 with TRBJ2-7, with 10 bases that match TRBD1. There are 14 residues in the CDR3. Trimming took 5 bases from V and 3 from J; bases not matched to a gene: 4. Per the germline V gene, CDR1 is LNHDA and CDR2 is SQIVND (reference sequence).

The chain employs TRBV28 and TRBJ2-2; unclear D gene. The CDR3 is made up of 17 amino acids. The germline V and J ends were trimmed by 2 bases and 4 bases, with 17 bases remaining between them. Germline V lookup: CDR1 MDHEN, CDR2 SYDVKM. The CDR3 DNA follows: TGTGCCAGCAGTTTAGGTGGTTTTACGAGCGTCACCGGGGAGCTGTTTTTT. It encodes CASSLGGFTSVTGELFF. The whole variable domain, filled in from reference TRBV28 and TRBJ2-2, reads DVKVTQSSRYLVKRTGEKVFLECVQDMDHENMFWYRQDPGLGLRLIYFSYDVKMKEKGDIPEGYSVSREKKERFSLILESASTNQTSMYLCASSLGGFTSVTGELFFGEGSRLTVL.

This clone occurred once. In nucleotides, the CDR3 is TGTGCCAGCATGCTCGGGACTAGCGGACCCTACAATGAGCAGTTCTTC. Protein sequence: CASMLGTSGPYNEQFF. The chain combines TRBV2 with TRBJ2-1, with 11 bases matching TRBD2. The CDR3 length is 16 residues. The trim removed 7 bases at V and 2 bases at J, leaving 7 bases unmatched. Germline V gene data show CDR1 as SNHLY and CDR2 as FYNNEI. Based on the CDR3 plus reference TRBV2 and TRBJ2-1, the full variable domain is EPEVTQTPSHQVTQMGQEVILRCVPISNHLYFYWYRQILGQKVEFLVSFYNNEISEKSEIFDDQFSVERPDGSNFTLKIRSTKLEDSAMYFCASMLGTSGPYNEQFFGPGTRLTVL.

This clone appeared a single time. This chain uses TRBV4-1 with TRBJ2-1, with unresolved D. Looked up from germline, CDR1 is MGHRA and CDR2 is YSYEKL. The CDR3 extends over 14 amino acids. Trimming took off 4 bases at V and 3 bases at J, with 10 bases between the two ends. The CDR3 loop is CASSPPTGYNEQFF. The CDR3 DNA is TGCGCCAGCAGCCCCCCGACTGGCTACAATGAGCAGTTCTTC.

V usage is TRBV27 and J usage is TRBJ2-5, with 9 nucleotides matching TRBD1. The CDR3 length is 15 residues. V shed 5 bases, J shed 5 bases, and the junction held 9 bases outside the gene matches. Germline lookup yields CDR1 MNHEY and CDR2 SMNVEV (reference sequence). CDR3 in DNA: TGTGCCAGCAGTGCACACAGGGGGCAATGGGAGACCCAGTACTTC. It yields the protein CASSAHRGQWETQYF.

The chain carries TRBV15 and TRBJ1-5; no clear D gene. The CDR3 runs to 14 residues. Germline V gives CDR1 LNHNV, CDR2 YYDKDF (reference sequence). V was pared by 1 base and J by 2 bases, with 6 bases between. The CDR3 loop reads CATSRAGGNQPQHF. CDR3 in DNA: TGTGCCACCAGCAGAGCTGGAGGCAATCAGCCCCAGCATTTT.

V is TRBV28 and J is TRBJ2-5, with 10 bases aligning to TRBD1. Trimming removed 5 bases from V and 5 bases from J; junction bases left unmatched: 5. CDR3 length equals 14 residues. The germline gives CDR1 MDHEN, CDR2 SYDVKM. The CDR3 spells CASSRQGAGETQYF. The CDR3 DNA is TGTGCCAGCAGTCGACAGGGGGCGGGGGAGACCCAGTACTTC.

The chain has TRBV7-6 and TRBJ1-3; TRBD1 might be the D (5 bases). Germline V gene sequence: CDR1 SGHVS, CDR2 FNYEAQ. The CDR3 loop spans 16 amino acids. V dropped 5 bases and J dropped 0 bases, with 14 bases sitting between them. CDR3 bases: TGTGCCAGCAGCCCGCGGGGGGACCTCTCTGGAAACACCATATATTTT. Encoded protein: CASSPRGDLSGNTIYF.

CDR3 nucleotides: TGTGCCAGTAGTATTGTCCCGGGTAGGGAGACCCAGTACTTC. Translation: CASSIVPGRETQYF. The chain uses TRBV19 and TRBJ2-5; D gene ambiguous. CDR1 LNHDA and CDR2 SQIVND come from the germline V gene (reference sequence). V was cut by 3 bases and J by 5 bases, with 13 bases left in between. CDR3 length: 14 residues.

The chain combines TRBV7-3 with TRBJ2-2; 8 bases align to TRBD2. Trimming at V came to 4 bases and at J to 0 bases, leaving 10 bases not matched to a gene. The CDR3 is made up of 18 amino acids. Per the germline V gene, CDR1 is SGHTA and CDR2 is FQGTGA. CDR3 DNA: TGTGCCAGCAGCTCCCTACGCGGGGGGCCCTCGAACACCGGGGAGCTGTTTTTT. The encoded protein is CASSSLRGGPSNTGELFF.

This sequence joins TRBV18 and TRBJ1-4; D not certain. CDR1 is KGHSH, CDR2 LQKENI, per germline. Trimming stripped 6 bases from V and 3 bases from J, with 17 bases between. The CDR3 runs 16 residues. Here the CDR3 reads CASSPVLAGPNEKLFF. As DNA, the CDR3 is TGTGCCAGCTCCCCAGTCCTGGCGGGCCCTAATGAAAAACTGTTTTTT.